This T cell receptor (beta chain) was captured by sequencing in a study of T cell responses to AZD1222 COVID-19 vaccine. Notes on the study in general: None of the repertoires were sampled until the peak T cell response had passed. Dominant CD4 TCR responses targeted spike regions 160-218 and 743-854. Donors were largely white British and mainly female; clonal diversity was possibly underestimated. Rises in breadth and depth of Spike-specific TCRs came after two AZD1222 doses.

The protocol was immunoSEQ multiplex PCR, while the TCRdb copy is restricted to in-frame clones and leaves out a portion. The table includes 100,000 to 150,000 clones, roughly 90% detected once. Germline loops: CDR1 LGHDT, CDR2 YNNKEL (reference sequence). This CDR3 spans 13 amino acids. Trimming took 1 base from V and 10 from J, leaving 8 bases between them. Comment on this clone: As yet, its antigen is unknown.

The rearrangement links TRBV3-1 (or the pseudogene TRBV3-2) to TRBJ1-6; D may be TRBD1 (5 bases). The sequence derives from an adult in good health. Here the sequenced sample was peripheral blood, taken on day 0 of AZD1222 vaccination. As DNA, the CDR3 is TGTGCCAGCAGCCAAGGCAGGGACTCACCCCTCCACTTT. It specifies CASSQGRDSPLHF.